The present TCR beta chain was sequenced within a study of Siglec-9 on CD8 T cells in melanoma (dated by TCRdb to about 2019). For the study in its entirety: In this study, researchers looked at how Siglec-9 is expressed on CD8+ T cells and what Siglec-9 does to regulate T cells within the melanoma tumor microenvironment.

The library was produced with the immunoSEQ multiplex PCR assay. Imported from immuneACCESS, the table was reduced by TCRdb to in-frame sequences with V and J called. These copies leave out some clones; in studies compared against another copy, an unresolved V gene accounts for under half, and the cause of the remainder is not known. This sample holds tens of thousands of clones; about 80% were observed only once. The ten most abundant clones make up 5.8% of the sample. General findings and caveats noted by the study authors: Siglec-9 was reported to mark and regulate an effector memory CD8+ T-cell subset that appeared to accumulate within melanoma tumors.

As to this clone: Its antigen specificity is not known. Base qualities are not provided; no much larger clone lies one nucleotide away.

V trim: 5 bases; J trim: 6 bases; unmatched bases: 10. Sequences MNHEY (CDR1) and SMNVEV (CDR2) are obtained from the germline V gene (reference sequence). Inclusive of the bounding cysteine and phenylalanine, the CDR3 is 18 residues long. The sequence is cut down to CDR3 DNA, 54 bases in frame from base 1. The chain uses TRBV27 and TRBJ2-2, with 15 bases in between that match TRBD2. The receptor was isolated from a human donor in good health. Sequencing used Siglec-9- CD8+ T cells sorted from blood. Explained via the paper, the cell subset or site label denotes: CD8 T cells lacking Siglec-9. The CDR3: CASSPWTSGRARPGELFF. The DNA sequence reads TGTGCCAGCAGTCCGTGGACTAGCGGGAGGGCCCGTCCCGGGGAGCTGTTTTTT.